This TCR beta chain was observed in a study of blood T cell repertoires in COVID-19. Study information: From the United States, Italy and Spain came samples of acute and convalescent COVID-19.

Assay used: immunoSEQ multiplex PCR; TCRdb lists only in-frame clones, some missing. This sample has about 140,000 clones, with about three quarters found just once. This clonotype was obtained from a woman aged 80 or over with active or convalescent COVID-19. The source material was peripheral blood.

CDR3 region: CASSDGISEGSIAQYF. In nucleotides, the CDR3 is TGTGCCAGCAGCGATGGGATAAGCGAGGGCTCCATTGCGCAGTATTTT. The genes are TRBV5-4 and TRBJ2-3; D perhaps matches TRBD2 (5 bases). V lost 4 bases to trimming and J lost 10 bases, with 25 bases between them. The CDR3 length is 16 residues. Per the germline V gene, CDR1 is SGHNT and CDR2 is YYREEE (reference sequence). Full variable domain (remainder filled in from reference TRBV5-4 and TRBJ2-3): ETGVTQSPTHLIKTRGQQVTLRCSSQSGHNTVSWYQQALGQGPQFIFQYYREEENGRGNFPPRFSGLQFPNYSSELNVNALELDDSALYLCASSDGISEGSIAQYFGPGTRLTVL.